The present T cell receptor (beta chain) was sequenced within a study of shared clonotypes between healthy human individuals. Study observations and caveats: The generation probabilities recorded for non-shared clonotypes fell below those of clonotypes shared by all four donors. Blood alone was sampled, and tissue repertoires likely differ.

Points on this clone: Its cognate antigen is unknown.

In the authors' workflow: Because ImmunoSEQ provided only junction sequences with no quality scores, the filtering differed. Sequencing used immunoSEQ multiplex PCR; TCRdb keeps in-frame clones, though not all of them. For V, J and clone size, that table is used; D and trimming come from the DNA. The data contain some 2 million clones, about 95% of them singletons. Selected positively for CCR7 and CD45RO-negative, naive CD8 cells excluded terminally differentiated effector memory CD45RA+ cells. There are 14 residues in the CDR3. V gave up 4 bases and J gave up 7 bases, with 16 bases separating them. Germline CDR1 reads MNHEY; CDR2 reads SMNVEV (reference sequence).

Sample: naive CD8+ T cells sorted from blood. This rearrangement joins TRBV27 to TRBJ2-5; tentatively, D is TRBD2 (6 bases). The sequence was obtained from a man aged 18-30 years in good health. The DNA of the CDR3 is TGTGCCAGCAGTTATGCGGGGAAGTTCGGGACCCAGTACTTC. Its protein product is CASSYAGKFGTQYF.